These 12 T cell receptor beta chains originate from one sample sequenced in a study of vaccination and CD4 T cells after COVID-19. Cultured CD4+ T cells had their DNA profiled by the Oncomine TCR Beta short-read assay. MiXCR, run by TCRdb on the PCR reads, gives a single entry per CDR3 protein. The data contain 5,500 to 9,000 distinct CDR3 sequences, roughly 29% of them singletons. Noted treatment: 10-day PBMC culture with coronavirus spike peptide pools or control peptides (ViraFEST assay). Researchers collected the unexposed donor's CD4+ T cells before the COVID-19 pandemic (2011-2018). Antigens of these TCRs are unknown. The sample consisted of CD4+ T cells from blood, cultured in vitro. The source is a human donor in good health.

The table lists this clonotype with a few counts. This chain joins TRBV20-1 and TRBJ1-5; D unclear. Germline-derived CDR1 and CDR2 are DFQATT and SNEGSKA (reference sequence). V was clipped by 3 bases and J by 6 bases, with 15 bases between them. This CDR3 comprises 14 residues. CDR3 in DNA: TGCAGTGCTAGTAAATCAGCCAACCTTCAGCCCCAGCATTTT. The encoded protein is CSASKSANLQPQHF.

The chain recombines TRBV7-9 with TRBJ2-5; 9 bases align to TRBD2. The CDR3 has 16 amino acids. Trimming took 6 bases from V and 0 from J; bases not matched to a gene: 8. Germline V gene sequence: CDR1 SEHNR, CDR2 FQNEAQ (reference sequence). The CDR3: CASSHSGGLYQETQYF. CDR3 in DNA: TGTGCCAGCAGTCATAGCGGGGGCCTGTACCAAGAGACCCAGTACTTC.

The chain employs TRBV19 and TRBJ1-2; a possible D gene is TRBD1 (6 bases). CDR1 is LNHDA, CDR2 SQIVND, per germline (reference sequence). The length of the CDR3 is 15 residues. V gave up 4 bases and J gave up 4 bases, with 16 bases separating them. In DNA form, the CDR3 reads TGTGCCAGTAGTACGACCCCTGACAGGTTCTATGGCTACACCTTC. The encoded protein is CASSTTPDRFYGYTF. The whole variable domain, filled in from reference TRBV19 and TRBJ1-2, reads DGGITQSPKYLFRKEGQNVTLSCEQNLNHDAMYWYRQDPGQGLRLIYYSQIVNDFQKGDIAEGYSVSREKKESFPLTVTSAQKNPTAFYLCASSTTPDRFYGYTFGSGTRLTVV.

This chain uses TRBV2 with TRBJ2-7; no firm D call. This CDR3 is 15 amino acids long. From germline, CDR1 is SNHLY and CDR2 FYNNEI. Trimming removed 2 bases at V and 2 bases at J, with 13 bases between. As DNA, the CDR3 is TGTGCCAGCAGTGAACCCCAACGGCCGACCTACGAGCAGTACTTC. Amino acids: CASSEPQRPTYEQYF.

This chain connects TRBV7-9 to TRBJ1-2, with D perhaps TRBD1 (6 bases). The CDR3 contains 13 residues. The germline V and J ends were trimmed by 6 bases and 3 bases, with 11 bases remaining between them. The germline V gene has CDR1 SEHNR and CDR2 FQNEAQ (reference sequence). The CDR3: CASRPDSHYGYTF. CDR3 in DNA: TGTGCCAGCAGACCGGACAGTCACTATGGCTACACCTTC.

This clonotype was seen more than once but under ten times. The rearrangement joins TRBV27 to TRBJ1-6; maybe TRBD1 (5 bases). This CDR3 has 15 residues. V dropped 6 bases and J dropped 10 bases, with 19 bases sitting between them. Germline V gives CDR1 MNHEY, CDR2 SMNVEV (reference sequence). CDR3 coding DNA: TGTGCCAGCAGGCACTCATTGGGGGTCGACTCACCCCTCCACTTT. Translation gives CASRHSLGVDSPLHF.

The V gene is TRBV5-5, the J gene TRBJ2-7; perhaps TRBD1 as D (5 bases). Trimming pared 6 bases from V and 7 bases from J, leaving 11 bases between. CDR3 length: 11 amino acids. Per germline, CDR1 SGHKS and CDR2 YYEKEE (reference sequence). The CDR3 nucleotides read TGTGCCAGCACCGATAGGGGAGAGCAGTACTTC. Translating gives CASTDRGEQYF.

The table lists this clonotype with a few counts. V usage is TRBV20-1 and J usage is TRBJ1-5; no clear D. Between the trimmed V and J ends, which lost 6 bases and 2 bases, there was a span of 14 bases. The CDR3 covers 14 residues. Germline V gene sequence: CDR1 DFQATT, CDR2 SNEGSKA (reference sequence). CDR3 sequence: CSAERGAGNQPQHF. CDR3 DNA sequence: TGCAGTGCCGAACGAGGAGCCGGCAATCAGCCCCAGCATTTT.

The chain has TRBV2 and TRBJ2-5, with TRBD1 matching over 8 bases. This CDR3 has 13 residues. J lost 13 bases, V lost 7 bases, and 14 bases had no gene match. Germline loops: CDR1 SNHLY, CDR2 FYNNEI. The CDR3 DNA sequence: TGTGCCAGCATTCCAGCAGGGGGCCTGGTTTTGTACTTC. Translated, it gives CASIPAGGLVLYF. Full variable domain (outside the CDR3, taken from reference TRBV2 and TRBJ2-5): EPEVTQTPSHQVTQMGQEVILRCVPISNHLYFYWYRQILGQKVEFLVSFYNNEISEKSEIFDDQFSVERPDGSNFTLKIRSTKLEDSAMYFCASIPAGGLVLYFGPGTRLLVL.

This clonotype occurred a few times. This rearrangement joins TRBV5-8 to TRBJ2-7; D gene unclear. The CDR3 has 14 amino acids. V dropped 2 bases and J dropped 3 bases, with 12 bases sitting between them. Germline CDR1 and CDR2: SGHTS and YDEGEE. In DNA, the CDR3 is TGTGCCAGCAGCTTCGGGCAAAATGACTACGAGCAGTACTTC. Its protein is CASSFGQNDYEQYF.

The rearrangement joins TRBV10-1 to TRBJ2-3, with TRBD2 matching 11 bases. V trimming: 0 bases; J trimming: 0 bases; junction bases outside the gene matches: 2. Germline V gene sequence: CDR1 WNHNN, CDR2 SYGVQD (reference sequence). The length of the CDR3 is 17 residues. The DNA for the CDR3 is TGCGCCAGCAGTGAGTCGACTAGCGGGGTGAGCACAGATACGCAGTATTTT. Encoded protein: CASSESTSGVSTDTQYF.

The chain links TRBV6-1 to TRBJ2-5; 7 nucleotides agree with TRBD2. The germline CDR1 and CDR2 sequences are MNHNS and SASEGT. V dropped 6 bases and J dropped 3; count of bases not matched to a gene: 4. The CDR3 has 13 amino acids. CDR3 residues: CASRRGLEETQYF. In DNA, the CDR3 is TGTGCCAGCAGGCGGGGGTTGGAAGAGACCCAGTACTTC.